The 32 T cell receptor beta chains below come from one sample, sequenced in a study of long-term antiretroviral therapy in people with HIV. This was the immunoSEQ v3.0 assay at survey level. Assay used: immunoSEQ multiplex PCR; TCRdb lists only in-frame clones, some missing. This table holds about 48,000 clones, about 80% found once. This specimen was unsorted PBMCs, taken 0.8 years after starting antiretroviral therapy. The receptors were gathered from a woman aged 18 to 35 with HIV.

The chain links TRBV6-4 to TRBJ2-5; TRBD2 aligns across 7 bases. Germline V gives CDR1 MRHNA, CDR2 SNTAGT. The V and J ends lost 4 bases and 4 bases, in that order; junction bases with no gene match: 12. The CDR3 has 16 residues. The CDR3 is CASSAGLGVGGETQYF. The CDR3 DNA reads as TGTGCCAGCAGTGCAGGACTAGGGGTGGGTGGAGAGACCCAGTACTTC.

The chain links TRBV27 to TRBJ2-1; D unresolved. Germline V gene data show CDR1 as MNHEY and CDR2 as SMNVEV (reference sequence). V was clipped by 2 bases and J by 1 base, with 6 bases between them. The CDR3 loop spans 14 amino acids. The CDR3 loop is CASSLVGSYNEQFF. In DNA form, the CDR3 reads TGTGCCAGCAGTTTAGTGGGATCCTACAATGAGCAGTTCTTC.

The rearrangement uses TRBV7-2 and TRBJ2-5; TRBD2 might be the D (5 bases). The length of the CDR3 is 14 residues. The germline gives CDR1 SGHTA, CDR2 FQGNSA. Trimming left V 1 base short and J 2 bases short, with 8 bases between. CDR3 DNA: TGTGCCAGCAGCTTAGGTGGGAGACAAGAGACCCAGTACTTC. Amino acids: CASSLGGRQETQYF.

The chain recombines TRBV27 with TRBJ2-5; a possible D gene is TRBD1 (5 bases). V lost 9 bases, J lost 2 bases, and 7 bases lay in between. Germline V gene lookup returns CDR1 MNHEY and CDR2 SMNVEV (reference sequence). The CDR3 has 11 amino acids. CDR3 sequence (DNA): TGTGCCAGTAGACAGCAAGAGACCCAGTACTTC. This encodes CASRQQETQYF.

This chain connects TRBV28 to TRBJ2-5, with D maybe TRBD1 (6 bases). The V gene lost 2 bases and the J gene lost 3 bases, with 13 bases spanning the gap. This CDR3 comprises 15 residues. Germline CDR1 reads MDHEN; CDR2 reads SYDVKM. CDR3 nucleotides: TGTGCCAGCAGTTTAGACGGGACACCCAAAGAGACCCAGTACTTC. Translating gives CASSLDGTPKETQYF.

This CDR3 is CASRAYYEQYF. The CDR3 DNA follows: TGTGCCAGCCGGGCCTACTACGAGCAGTACTTC. The rearrangement links TRBV6-1 to TRBJ2-7; D is unclear. Germline V gene lookup returns CDR1 MNHNS and CDR2 SASEGT. This CDR3 is built from 11 residues. Trimming removed 8 bases from V and 3 bases from J, with 8 bases in between.

Only one count was recorded for this clone. The gene calls are TRBV19 and TRBJ2-6, with a possible D match to TRBD2 (7 bases). Trimming shortened V by 7 bases and J by 2 bases, and 12 bases separated the two germline ends. Germline-derived CDR1 and CDR2 are LNHDA and SQIVND (reference sequence). The CDR3 length is 15 residues. The CDR3, as DNA: TGTGCCAGTATCCCGGGGGGCGCTGGGGCCAACGTCCTGACTTTC. Translating gives CASIPGGAGANVLTF.

This clone showed up just a few times. The V gene is TRBV6-1, the J gene TRBJ2-7; the match to TRBD1 covers 8 bases. Trimming took 3 bases from V and 3 from J; bases not matched to a gene: 10. The CDR3 has 16 amino acids. Germline assignment: CDR1 MNHNS and CDR2 SASEGT. The CDR3 loop is CASSEGRGQGGYEQYF. DNA of the CDR3: TGTGCCAGCAGTGAGGGGCGCGGACAGGGAGGCTACGAGCAGTACTTC.

A few counts support this clone. The genes are TRBV6-4 and TRBJ2-3; TRBD2 matches at 8 bases. CDR3 size: 14 residues. CDR1 MRHNA and CDR2 SNTAGT come from the germline V gene. Losses at the gene ends were 2 bases for V and 2 bases for J; bases not matched to a gene: 0. The CDR3 coding sequence is TGTGCCAGCAGTGACGGACTAGCCACAGATACGCAGTATTTT. It yields the protein CASSDGLATDTQYF.

The chain employs TRBV5-5 and TRBJ2-7; D is possibly TRBD1 (5 bases). Trimming left V 0 bases short and J 2 bases short, with 15 bases between. This CDR3 region has 16 residues. Germline assignment: CDR1 SGHKS and CDR2 YYEKEE (reference sequence). Here the CDR3 DNA reads TGTGCCAGCAGCTTGGAAGCGACAGCGATAGCCTACGAGCAGTACTTC. It encodes CASSLEATAIAYEQYF.

The CDR3 DNA is TGTGCCAGCAGTGAAGCGCTGGGAGGATATACAACTAATGAAAAACTGTTTTTT. Protein sequence: CASSEALGGYTTNEKLFF. The chain couples TRBV6-1 to TRBJ1-4; D uncertain. CDR1 and CDR2 from the germline V gene are MNHNS and SASEGT. Trimming took off 0 bases at V and 0 bases at J, with 14 bases between the two ends. This CDR3 spans 18 amino acids.

The chain has TRBV2 and TRBJ2-2; 11 bases are shared with TRBD2. CDR1 and CDR2 from the germline V gene are SNHLY and FYNNEI. The CDR3 extends over 17 amino acids. Unmatched junction bases numbered 6, after V lost 5 bases and J lost 1 base. DNA of the CDR3: TGTGCCAGCAGTCGTTCTACTAGCGGGGGGAACACCGGGGAGCTGTTTTTT. Protein product: CASSRSTSGGNTGELFF.

The rearrangement links TRBV27 to TRBJ1-1; 7 bases map to TRBD1. The germline V gene has CDR1 MNHEY and CDR2 SMNVEV (reference sequence). V lost 4 bases and J lost 3; bases outside the gene matches: 5. The CDR3 has 14 amino acids. CDR3 bases: TGTGCCAGCAGTTCCAAAGACAGGGACACTGAAGCTTTCTTT. Its translation: CASSSKDRDTEAFF.

The chain has TRBV13 and TRBJ2-2; 9 bases map to TRBD2. V was clipped by 3 bases and J by 5 bases; unmatched bases: 4. CDR1 is PRHDT, CDR2 FYEKMQ, per germline (reference sequence). The CDR3 has 15 residues. CDR3 protein: CASSFSAGGTGELFF. The CDR3 DNA reads as TGTGCCAGCAGCTTTTCTGCGGGAGGGACCGGGGAGCTGTTTTTT.

The genes are TRBV5-3 and TRBJ2-2, with D maybe TRBD1 (7 bases). TRBV5-3 is known as an ORF, though its function is uncertain. V was trimmed by 4 bases and J by 5 bases, leaving 18 bases between them. The CDR3 has 16 amino acids. The CDR3 is CARSIGQDGGTGELFF. The CDR3 DNA reads as TGTGCCAGAAGCATAGGACAGGACGGAGGGACCGGGGAGCTGTTTTTT.

This clone was found once. The sample carries other DNA sequences with the same CDR3. CDR3 sequence reads: CSVEDAGQGMYEQYF. CDR3 DNA: TGCAGCGTTGAAGATGCGGGACAGGGAATGTACGAGCAGTACTTC. The gene calls are TRBV29-1 and TRBJ2-7; the match to TRBD1 covers 9 bases. The CDR3 runs to 15 residues. The V gene end was trimmed by 0 bases and the J gene end by 4 bases; junction bases not matched to a gene: 7. CDR1 is SQVTM and CDR2 is ANQGSEA in the germline V gene.

The chain links TRBV2 to TRBJ2-7, with 8 bases lining up with TRBD2. From germline, CDR1 is SNHLY and CDR2 FYNNEI. CDR3 size: 16 residues. Trimming removed 2 bases from V and 7 bases from J; junction bases left unmatched: 13. The CDR3 nucleotides are TGTGCCAGCAGTGAACTCTCCGGGAGGGCCTCGGGAGAGCAGTACTTC. Encoded protein: CASSELSGRASGEQYF.

The chain is built from TRBV7-9 and TRBJ2-1, with D hard to call. The V gene's germline CDR1 is SEHNR and CDR2 FQNEAQ (reference sequence). V lost 6 bases and J lost 0, with 12 bases in between. The CDR3 is 15 residues long. The CDR3 here is CASSQSESSYNEQFF. CDR3 in DNA: TGTGCCAGCAGTCAAAGCGAGAGCTCCTACAATGAGCAGTTCTTC.

The chain joins TRBV19 to TRBJ1-5; 9 nucleotides agree with TRBD1. With 1 base clipped from V and 4 bases from J, the junction kept 14 bases outside the gene matches. CDR3 length equals 19 residues. From germline, CDR1 is LNHDA and CDR2 SQIVND (reference sequence). In nucleotides, the CDR3 is TGTGCCAGTAGTATAGTAGCGGACAGGGGCCCCCCCTCTAATCAGCCCCAGCATTTT. Translated: CASSIVADRGPPSNQPQHF.

The chain links TRBV5-4 to TRBJ2-2, with 13 bases fitting TRBD2. The CDR3 sequence is 17 residues long. V shed 5 bases, J shed 1 base, and the junction held 5 bases outside the gene matches. Germline CDR1 and CDR2: SGHNT and YYREEE (reference sequence). The CDR3 DNA reads TGTGCCAGCAGTCTGACTAGCGGGAGGATGAACACCGGGGAGCTGTTTTTT. This sequence encodes CASSLTSGRMNTGELFF. Complete variable domain (other parts from reference TRBV5-4 and TRBJ2-2): ETGVTQSPTHLIKTRGQQVTLRCSSQSGHNTVSWYQQALGQGPQFIFQYYREEENGRGNFPPRFSGLQFPNYSSELNVNALELDDSALYLCASSLTSGRMNTGELFFGEGSRLTVL.

This rearrangement joins TRBV11-2 to TRBJ1-5; D remains unclear. CDR1 SGHAT and CDR2 FQNNGV come from the germline V gene. Between the trimmed V and J ends, which lost 1 base and 0 bases, there was a span of 7 bases. This CDR3 contains 15 residues. CDR3 in amino acids: CASSLGQNSNQPQHF. The CDR3 DNA sequence: TGTGCCAGCAGCTTAGGGCAGAATAGCAATCAGCCCCAGCATTTT.

A remark on this clone: The identical CDR3 is also encoded by other nucleotide sequences in the sample. The V call is TRBV27, the J call TRBJ1-3; D remains ambiguous. Trimming pared 0 bases from V and 0 bases from J, leaving 6 bases between. The length of the CDR3 is 15 residues. Per germline, CDR1 MNHEY and CDR2 SMNVEV (reference sequence). The CDR3 here is CASSLSPSSGNTIYF. The CDR3 region has the DNA TGTGCCAGCAGTTTATCCCCGAGCTCTGGAAACACCATATATTTT.

V is TRBV19 and J is TRBJ2-3; TRBD2 is a possible D gene (7 bases). The germline CDR1 and CDR2 sequences are LNHDA and SQIVND (reference sequence). This CDR3 spans 17 amino acids. The V end was cut by 6 bases, the J end by 2 bases, with 21 bases between. This chain's CDR3 is CASRGGSTGLDTDTQYF. CDR3 coding DNA: TGTGCCAGTAGGGGGGGGTCAACAGGGCTAGACACAGATACGCAGTATTTT.

The CDR3 sequence: CASSSQNWDWGTGELFF. CDR3 coding DNA: TGTGCCAGCAGCTCCCAGAATTGGGATTGGGGCACCGGGGAGCTGTTTTTT. V gene TRBV14 combines with J gene TRBJ2-2; no reliable D call. The CDR3 extends over 17 amino acids. CDR1 is SGHDN and CDR2 is FVKESK in the germline V gene. The V and J ends lost 5 bases and 4 bases respectively, with 20 bases between them.

This chain joins TRBV10-3 and TRBJ2-5; 10 nucleotides line up with TRBD2. Trimming removed 4 bases from V and 4 bases from J; junction bases left unmatched: 3. Germline V gene sequence: CDR1 ENHRY, CDR2 SYGVKD. This CDR3 region has 14 residues. CDR3 bases: TGTGCCATCAGTGGGCTAGCGGGAGTAGAGACCCAGTACTTC. It is translated as CAISGLAGVETQYF.

This clone was seen a single time. The J gene is TRBJ1-4, the V gene TRBV7-2, with 7 bases identical to TRBD1. CDR1 and CDR2 from the germline V gene are SGHTA and FQGNSA. This CDR3 spans 14 amino acids. V dropped 1 base and J dropped 7; count of bases not matched to a gene: 3. In nucleotides, the CDR3 is TGTGCCAGCAGCTTAGGCAGGGGGGTTGAAAAACTGTTTTTT. Translating gives CASSLGRGVEKLFF.

The gene calls are TRBV23-1 and TRBJ1-1, with D possibly being TRBD1 (6 bases). TRBV23-1 belongs to the ORF category, with a function that is uncertain. V shed 11 bases and J shed 3 bases, with 16 bases lying between them. This CDR3 has 13 residues. This chain's CDR3 is CALHRERYTEAFF. The DNA of the CDR3 is TGCGCCCTACACAGGGAACGGTACACTGAAGCTTTCTTT.

This chain joins TRBV6-1 and TRBJ1-1, with D perhaps matching TRBD1 (5 bases). Germline V gene sequence: CDR1 MNHNS, CDR2 SASEGT. The germline V and J ends were trimmed by 3 bases and 6 bases, with 8 bases remaining between them. The CDR3 consists of 12 residues. CDR3 bases: TGTGCCAGCAGTGATTGGGGACCTGAAGCTTTCTTT. Translated, it gives CASSDWGPEAFF.

The V call is TRBV18, the J call TRBJ2-7, with D perhaps TRBD1 (5 bases). The CDR3 totals 13 residues. The ends were cut back, 8 bases at V and 1 base at J, with 12 bases in the middle. Germline V gene sequence: CDR1 KGHSH, CDR2 LQKENI. CDR3 in DNA: TGTGCCAGCGCTGACAGCTCTTCCTACGAGCAGTACTTC. Amino acid sequence: CASADSSSYEQYF.

The chain has TRBV4-3 and TRBJ2-2, with 13 bases identical to TRBD2. The germline V gene has CDR1 LGHNA and CDR2 YSLEER. The CDR3 runs to 21 residues. V shed 4 bases, J shed 3 bases, and the junction held 17 bases outside the gene matches. CDR3 DNA: TGCGCCAGCAGCCCTCGGACAGGGGATTCACTAGCGGGAGGGGACACCGGGGAGCTGTTTTTT. Encoded protein: CASSPRTGDSLAGGDTGELFF.

The V call is TRBV14, the J call TRBJ1-2, with D hard to call. Germline values: CDR1 SGHDN, CDR2 FVKESK. Trimming removed 2 bases at V and 4 bases at J, with 14 bases between. The CDR3 runs to 15 residues. This CDR3 reads CASSQLASEAYGYTF. The DNA for the CDR3 is TGTGCCAGCAGCCAACTTGCATCGGAGGCCTATGGCTACACCTTC.

V gene TRBV27 combines with J gene TRBJ1-1, with D tentatively TRBD1 (5 bases). Per the germline V gene, CDR1 is MNHEY and CDR2 is SMNVEV (reference sequence). The CDR3 consists of 13 residues. The germline V and J ends were trimmed by 0 bases and 11 bases, with 13 bases remaining between them. The DNA of the CDR3 is TGTGCCAGCAGTTTATCGGGGTTGGGGGGGGCTTTCTTT. Amino acids: CASSLSGLGGAFF.